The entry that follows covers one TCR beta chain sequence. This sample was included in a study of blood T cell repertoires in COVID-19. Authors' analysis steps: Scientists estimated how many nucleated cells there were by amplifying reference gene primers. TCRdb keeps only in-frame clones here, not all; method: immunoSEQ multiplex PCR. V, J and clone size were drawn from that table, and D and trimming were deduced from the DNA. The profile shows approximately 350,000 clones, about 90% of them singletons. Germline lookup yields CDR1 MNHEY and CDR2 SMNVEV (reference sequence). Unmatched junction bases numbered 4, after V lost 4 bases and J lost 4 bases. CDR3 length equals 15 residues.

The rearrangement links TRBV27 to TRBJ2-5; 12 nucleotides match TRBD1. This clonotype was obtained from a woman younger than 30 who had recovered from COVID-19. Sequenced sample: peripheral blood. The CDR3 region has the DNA TGTGCCAGCAGTTGGGGACAGGGGGCCAGAGAGACCCAGTACTTC. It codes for CASSWGQGARETQYF.